This TCR beta chain was recorded in a study of early T cells in non-severe SARS-CoV-2 infection. Across the whole study: It was bulk RNA from unsorted whole blood that was sequenced, and the chains were unpaired.

MiXCR, run by TCRdb on the 5' RACE reads, gives a single entry per CDR3 protein. The sample has some 120,000 distinct CDR3 sequences, under 15% seen once. This clonotype was detected a few times. The CDR3 length is 14 residues. Trimming cost V 5 bases and J 7 bases, with 17 bases left between them. Germline V lookup: CDR1 SEHNR, CDR2 FQNEAQ (reference sequence). Sequenced: whole blood. The chain links TRBV7-9 to TRBJ1-2, with D tentatively TRBD1 (5 bases). This receptor was obtained from an adult who was a healthcare worker with PCR-confirmed SARS-CoV-2 infection or an uninfected control (not recorded which). Written as DNA, the CDR3 is TGTGCCAGCAGCGGAAACCTGGACATTAGTGGCTACACCTTC. This translates into CASSGNLDISGYTF. Filled out from reference TRBV7-9 and TRBJ1-2, the complete variable domain reads DTGVSQNPRHKITKRGQNVTFRCDPISEHNRLYWYRQTLGQGPEFLTYFQNEAQLEKSRLLSDRFSAERPKGSFSTLEIQRTEQGDSAMYLCASSGNLDISGYTFGSGTRLTVV.